This T cell receptor beta chain was sequenced in a study of cytomegalovirus exposure and HLA in healthy donors. A multiplex PCR was run with 60 Vbeta primers and 13 Jbeta primers. Data came from immunoSEQ multiplex PCR; TCRdb stores just in-frame clones and leaves some out. The sample carries approximately 84,000 clones, over 70% recorded once. The sample was PBMCs. This clonotype was sampled from a man between 40 and 49 years old in good health and CMV-seropositive.

CDR3 nucleotide sequence: TGTGCCAGCACGGTGGGGGGACTCAGCCACAATGAGCAGTTCTTC. It encodes CASTVGGLSHNEQFF. The chain employs TRBV28 and TRBJ2-1; D perhaps matches TRBD2 (6 bases). V lost 7 bases to trimming and J lost 5 bases, with 18 bases between them. Per germline, CDR1 MDHEN and CDR2 SYDVKM. The CDR3 has 15 amino acids.